This T cell receptor beta chain originates from a study of PD-1 blockade in mismatch repair-deficient tumors (dated by TCRdb to between 2016 and 2019). About the study as a whole: Between late 2013 and late 2016, approximately 90 consecutive patients with some twelve mismatch repair-deficient cancer types, all previously treated and progressing, were enrolled in the trial. Tumor-associated T cell clones in the peripheral blood of patients responding to PD-1 blockade were tracked using deep sequencing of TCR CDR3 regions.

Based on the germline V gene (reference sequence), the CDR1 and CDR2 sequences are MNHNY and SVGAGI. From the cysteine through the phenylalanine, the CDR3 covers 14 amino acids. Only the CDR3 region is kept as DNA, spanning 42 bases read in frame from base 1. V and J are trimmed by 6 bases and 0 bases, and the gene matches miss 4 bases of the junction. Libraries were constructed by the immunoSEQ multiplex PCR assay. TCRdb provides this immuneACCESS table in a form limited to in-frame rearrangements. Some clones are lacking; in checked studies, under half of them reflect an unresolved V gene, and why the rest are absent is not known. This sample gives 70,000 to 95,000 clones in total; roughly 80% of them show up just once. The ten top clones hold 5% to 7% of the sample. Broad study findings and their caveats: Tumor-resident clones, often undetectable in blood before treatment, expanded rapidly after pembrolizumab and then contracted, generally before radiologic responses.

For every enrolled patient, mismatch repair deficiency was confirmed by either polymerase chain reaction or immunohistochemistry. A few patients who responded to pembrolizumab therapy underwent TCR sequencing. The phase II trial prospectively evaluated PD-1 blockade with pembrolizumab in advanced mismatch repair-deficient cancers, independent of tissue of origin. Peripheral blood T cell samples were gathered serially, both before PD-1 blockade started and at multiple time points afterward. Blood sampling time points were reported as weeks after the first dose of pembrolizumab. As concerns this clone: Its binding antigen is unknown. One base away there is no much larger clone; base qualities are not given.

The chain is encoded by TRBV6-6 joined to TRBJ2-7; 8 nucleotides in the junction match TRBD1. The sample in question was peripheral blood, obtained 44 weeks after starting pembrolizumab. This TCR derives from an adult with mismatch repair-deficient cancer. The CDR3 protein sequence reads: CASRDRASSYEQYF. The nucleotides are TGTGCCAGCAGGGACAGGGCTAGCTCCTACGAGCAGTACTTC.